What follows are 21 T cell receptor beta chains derived from one specimen sequenced in a study of response to subunit inactivated influenza vaccine (dated by TCRdb to between 2018 and 2020). The library was prepared using RT-PCR. Sequencing was carried out with an Illumina HiSeq 2500. TCRdb reworked the public reads: Q25 trimming with fastp, MiXCR clone assembly, productive beta chains retained. Identical CDR3 proteins give one entry, which carries the most common genes and DNA. The sample has around 570,000 distinct CDR3 sequences on record, approximately 10% of them singletons. The ten largest clones take up 8% to 13% of the sample. These records were also assigned to another study, of T cells expressing NK-cell markers. The second investigation adds: TCR beta cDNA libraries were made by 5'RACE template switching that added a universal primer site and unique molecular identifiers.

The sequences come from PBMCs from blood, collected on the day of vaccination. Receptors originate from a man in his fifties who received an inactivated influenza vaccine. Donor details come from another sample of the same person, matched by shared clones.

This CDR3 reads CASSLGGLAGVGEQYF. CDR3 DNA: TGTGCCAGCAGCTTAGGGGGCCTAGCGGGAGTCGGGGAGCAGTACTTC. The V call is TRBV7-2, the J call TRBJ2-7; the match to TRBD2 covers 10 bases. Germline V gene lookup returns CDR1 SGHTA and CDR2 FQGNSA. The V gene end was trimmed by 1 base and the J gene end by 7 bases; junction bases not matched to a gene: 10. This CDR3 comprises 16 residues. The full variable domain, in which reference TRBV7-2 and TRBJ2-7 provide the parts outside the CDR3, is GAGVSQSPSNKVTEKGKDVELRCDPISGHTALYWYRQSLGQGLEFLIYFQGNSAPDKSGLPSDRFSAERTGGSVSTLTIQRTQQEDSAVYLCASSLGGLAGVGEQYFGPGTRLTVT.

The chain has TRBV7-8 and TRBJ2-7; D is perhaps TRBD1 (6 bases). The V gene's germline CDR1 is SGHVS and CDR2 FQNEAQ. CDR3 size: 14 residues. The V end lost 1 base, the J end lost 5 bases, and 12 bases lay between the germline ends. The CDR3 DNA sequence: TGTGCCAGCAGCTTAGTCGGGACACCTGACGAGCAGTACTTC. This codes for CASSLVGTPDEQYF.

The J gene is TRBJ2-1, the V gene TRBV20-1; 8 bases match TRBD2. Germline CDR1 and CDR2: DFQATT and SNEGSKA (reference sequence). The CDR3 sequence is 16 residues long. After removal of 5 bases from V and 5 bases from J, the junction contained 14 bases not matched to a gene. CDR3: CSAQRGRLAHNNEQFF. DNA for the CDR3: TGCAGTGCTCAAAGGGGGAGACTAGCGCATAACAATGAGCAGTTCTTC.

The genes are TRBV7-2 and TRBJ2-7; TRBD1 matches at 9 bases. The length of the CDR3 is 14 residues. V was clipped by 5 bases and J by 4 bases; unmatched bases: 6. The germline V gene encodes CDR1 SGHTA and CDR2 FQGNSA. The CDR3 DNA reads as TGTGCCAGCAGCCTCGGACAGGGGTATTACGAGCAGTACTTC. Its translation is CASSLGQGYYEQYF.

This clonotype was counted ten times or more. The chain joins TRBV20-1 to TRBJ2-3, with 8 nucleotides matching TRBD2. Germline values: CDR1 DFQATT, CDR2 SNEGSKA (reference sequence). The CDR3 contains 14 residues. V lost 1 base and J lost 5; bases outside the gene matches: 5. The CDR3 loop is CSARAGGALDTQYF. For the CDR3, the DNA is TGCAGTGCTAGAGCCGGGGGGGCATTAGATACGCAGTATTTT.

This clonotype was picked up a small number of times. V gene TRBV5-6 combines with J gene TRBJ2-1; D gene unclear. Trimming cost V 0 bases and J 0 bases, with 7 bases left between them. Germline loops: CDR1 SGHDT, CDR2 YYEEEE. The CDR3 is 15 amino acids. CDR3 sequence (DNA): TGTGCCAGCAGCTTGGCCGAGATCTCCTACAATGAGCAGTTCTTC. Translating it yields CASSLAEISYNEQFF.

This clonotype was observed many times. The chain joins TRBV7-2 to TRBJ2-1; D gene unclear. The germline CDR1 and CDR2 sequences are SGHTA and FQGNSA. The CDR3 totals 13 residues. Trimming removed 4 bases from V and 4 bases from J, with 8 bases in between. The CDR3 loop reads CASSYHLYNEQFF. The CDR3, as DNA: TGTGCCAGCAGCTATCACTTATACAATGAGCAGTTCTTC.

This clonotype appeared many times. The chain uses TRBV4-1 and TRBJ2-7; D unclear. The CDR3 has 19 amino acids. Germline V gene data show CDR1 as MGHRA and CDR2 as YSYEKL. The V end was cut by 4 bases, the J end by 5 bases, with 30 bases between. The chain's CDR3 is CASSLSLGTITIGSNEQYF. CDR3 bases: TGCGCCAGCAGCCTATCACTGGGTACAATAACCATTGGGTCCAACGAGCAGTACTTC.

The chain links TRBV7-9 to TRBJ2-3; 7 bases map to TRBD1. Germline V gives CDR1 SEHNR, CDR2 FQNEAQ (reference sequence). V trimming: 2 bases; J trimming: 4 bases; junction bases outside the gene matches: 6. CDR3 size: 15 residues. CDR3 DNA sequence: TGTGCCAGCAGCTTAAACAGGGGTGGATCAGATACGCAGTATTTT. Translating it yields CASSLNRGGSDTQYF.

V gene TRBV7-2 combines with J gene TRBJ1-2; TRBD1 is a possible D gene (5 bases). Germline CDR1 reads SGHTA; CDR2 reads FQGNSA. The germline V and J ends were trimmed by 6 bases and 11 bases, with 16 bases remaining between them. The CDR3 consists of 12 residues. CDR3 sequence reads: CASRQTYGGYTF. For the CDR3, the DNA is TGTGCCAGCAGGCAGACTTACGGGGGATACACCTTC.

This clonotype was seen more than once but under ten times. The J gene is TRBJ2-5, the V gene TRBV5-1; 9 nucleotides agree with TRBD1. J was trimmed by 5 bases and V by 4 bases; bases with no gene match: 12. The CDR3 contains 16 residues. Germline V gene lookup returns CDR1 SGHRS and CDR2 YFSETQ. The CDR3 region is CASSISSGQGSETQYF. In DNA, the CDR3 is TGCGCCAGCAGCATTTCATCGGGACAGGGATCGGAGACCCAGTACTTC. The full variable domain, with the rest looked up from reference TRBV5-1 and TRBJ2-5, is KAGVTQTPRYLIKTRGQQVTLSCSPISGHRSVSWYQQTPGQGLQFLFEYFSETQRNKGNFPGRFSGRQFSNSRSEMNVSTLELGDSALYLCASSISSGQGSETQYFGPGTRLLVL.

This clonotype was seen repeatedly, ten times or more. The chain joins TRBV12-3 or TRBV12-4 to TRBJ2-7; TRBD2 agrees at 11 bases. V lost 3 bases, J lost 0 bases, and 7 bases stayed unmatched. The CDR3 totals 17 residues. For the CDR3, the DNA is TGTGCCAGCAGTTTGTCTAGCGGGGGGCTGAGCTCCTACGAGCAGTACTTC. Translation: CASSLSSGGLSSYEQYF.

This clonotype has just a few counts. The genes are TRBV5-5 and TRBJ1-3; TRBD1 is a possible D gene (6 bases). This CDR3 is built from 18 residues. V was pared by 0 bases and J by 0 bases, with 16 bases between. Germline-derived CDR1 and CDR2 are SGHKS and YYEKEE (reference sequence). DNA for the CDR3: TGTGCCAGCAGCTTGGGGGGTCCCCAGGGGCTCTCTGGAAACACCATATATTTT. Translation: CASSLGGPQGLSGNTIYF.

CDR3 sequence (DNA): TGCAGTGCTAGAGCTTTGAAGACAGGCGATACCTACGAGCAGTACTTC. This sequence encodes CSARALKTGDTYEQYF. This chain connects TRBV20-1 to TRBJ2-7, with D possibly TRBD1 on 6 matching bases. CDR3 length: 16 residues. Per germline, CDR1 DFQATT and CDR2 SNEGSKA (reference sequence). The V end lost 1 base, the J end lost 2 bases, and 18 bases lay between the germline ends.

This clonotype was seen many times. The gene calls are TRBV6-2 or TRBV6-3 and TRBJ2-2; no clear D. This CDR3 has 12 residues. Trimming stripped 4 bases from V and 7 bases from J, with 7 bases between. Germline CDR1 MNHEY, CDR2 SVGEGT. CDR3 amino acids: CASSFLRGELFF. For the CDR3, the DNA is TGTGCCAGCAGTTTCCTCCGCGGGGAGCTGTTTTTT.

This clonotype was counted between two and nine times. The rearrangement links TRBV3-1 to TRBJ1-2; 8 bases fit TRBD1. The V gene end was trimmed by 4 bases and the J gene end by 7 bases; junction bases not matched to a gene: 14. CDR1 and CDR2 from the germline V gene are LGHDT and YNNKEL (reference sequence). The CDR3 sequence is 16 residues long. CDR3 region: CASSPLMGQGAGGYTF. CDR3 nucleotide sequence: TGTGCCAGCAGCCCCCTAATGGGTCAGGGGGCGGGTGGCTACACCTTC.

This clonotype showed up just a few times. This chain joins TRBV5-1 and TRBJ2-3, with D uncertain. Trimming cost V 1 base and J 1 base, with 13 bases left between them. The CDR3 extends over 16 amino acids. CDR1 and CDR2 (germline): SGHRS, YFSETQ. The CDR3 bases are TGCGCCAGCAGCTTGAACCCATTTACGGGCACAGATACGCAGTATTTT. Translation: CASSLNPFTGTDTQYF.

This clonotype has a handful of counts. The chain links TRBV20-1 to TRBJ2-6, with 7 bases lining up with TRBD1. Germline lookup yields CDR1 DFQATT and CDR2 SNEGSKA (reference sequence). Unmatched junction bases numbered 10, after V lost 0 bases and J lost 2 bases. This CDR3 contains 18 residues. The DNA of the CDR3 is TGCAGTGCTAGAGATGGGTCAGGGGGTAATACTGGGGCCAACGTCCTGACTTTC. It codes for CSARDGSGGNTGANVLTF.

This rearrangement joins TRBV5-1 to TRBJ2-7, with TRBD1 as a possible D gene (6 bases). This CDR3 is built from 15 residues. V was trimmed by 0 bases and J by 3 bases, leaving 13 bases between them. The V gene's germline CDR1 is SGHRS and CDR2 YFSETQ. The CDR3 DNA follows: TGCGCCAGCAGCTTGGCCGCAGGGACACACTACGAGCAGTACTTC. Its translation: CASSLAAGTHYEQYF.

This clonotype turned up a few times. This rearrangement joins TRBV29-1 to TRBJ2-5, with D perhaps matching TRBD1 (6 bases). The length of the CDR3 is 14 residues. From germline, CDR1 is SQVTM and CDR2 ANQGSEA. V was cut by 4 bases and J by 1 base, with 13 bases left in between. CDR3 DNA: TGCAGCGTTGGGCGAGGGACAATCCAAGAGACCCAGTACTTC. It yields the protein CSVGRGTIQETQYF.

The J gene is TRBJ2-1, the V gene TRBV7-9, with 11 nucleotides matching TRBD1. Germline V gives CDR1 SEHNR, CDR2 FQNEAQ (reference sequence). V shed 6 bases and J 8 bases; nucleotides not matched to a gene: 9. The CDR3 extends over 15 amino acids. As DNA, the CDR3 is TGTGCCAGCAGTCTCGGACAGGGGGCTTTGGATGAGCAGTTCTTC. This sequence encodes CASSLGQGALDEQFF.